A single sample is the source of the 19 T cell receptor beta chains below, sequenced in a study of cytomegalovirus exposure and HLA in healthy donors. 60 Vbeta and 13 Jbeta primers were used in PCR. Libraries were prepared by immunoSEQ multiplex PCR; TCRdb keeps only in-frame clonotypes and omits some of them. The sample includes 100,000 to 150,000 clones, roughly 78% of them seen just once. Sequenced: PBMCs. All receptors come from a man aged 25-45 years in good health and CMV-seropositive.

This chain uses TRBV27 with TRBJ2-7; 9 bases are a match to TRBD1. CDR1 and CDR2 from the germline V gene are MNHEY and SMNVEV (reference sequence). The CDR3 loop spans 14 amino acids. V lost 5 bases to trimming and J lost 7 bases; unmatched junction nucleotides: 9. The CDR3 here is CASSPRDRVREQYF. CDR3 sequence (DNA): TGTGCCAGCAGTCCCCGGGACAGGGTGAGGGAGCAGTACTTC.

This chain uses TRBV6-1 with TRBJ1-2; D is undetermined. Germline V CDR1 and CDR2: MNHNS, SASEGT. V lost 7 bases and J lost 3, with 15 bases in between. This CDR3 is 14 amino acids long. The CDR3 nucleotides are TGTGCCAGCACCCAGGAAAGGCGGGACTATGGCTACACCTTC. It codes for CASTQERRDYGYTF.

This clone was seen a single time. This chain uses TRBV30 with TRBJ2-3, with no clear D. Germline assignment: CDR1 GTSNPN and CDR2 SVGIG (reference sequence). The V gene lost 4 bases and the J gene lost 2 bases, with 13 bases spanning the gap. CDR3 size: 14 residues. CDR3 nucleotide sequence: TGTGCCTGGACCTCGGCGGTAACCACAGATACGCAGTATTTT. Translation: CAWTSAVTTDTQYF.

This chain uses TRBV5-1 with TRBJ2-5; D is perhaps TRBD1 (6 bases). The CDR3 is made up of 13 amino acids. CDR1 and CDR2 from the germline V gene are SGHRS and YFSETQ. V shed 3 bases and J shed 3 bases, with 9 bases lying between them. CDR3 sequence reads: CASSSRTEETQYF. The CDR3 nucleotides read TGCGCCAGCAGCTCCAGGACAGAAGAGACCCAGTACTTC.

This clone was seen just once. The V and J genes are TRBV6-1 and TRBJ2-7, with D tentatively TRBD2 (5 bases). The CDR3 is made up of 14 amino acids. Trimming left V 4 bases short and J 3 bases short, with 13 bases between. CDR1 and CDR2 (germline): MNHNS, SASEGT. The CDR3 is CASSVLAGLYEQYF. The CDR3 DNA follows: TGTGCCAGCAGTGTCTTGGCGGGCCTCTACGAGCAGTACTTC.

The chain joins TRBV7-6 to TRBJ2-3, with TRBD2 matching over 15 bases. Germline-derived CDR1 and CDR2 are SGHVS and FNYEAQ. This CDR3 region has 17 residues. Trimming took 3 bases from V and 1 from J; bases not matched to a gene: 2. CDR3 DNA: TGTGCCAGCAGCTTGCGGACTAGCGGGGGGGGCACAGATACGCAGTATTTT. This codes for CASSLRTSGGGTDTQYF.

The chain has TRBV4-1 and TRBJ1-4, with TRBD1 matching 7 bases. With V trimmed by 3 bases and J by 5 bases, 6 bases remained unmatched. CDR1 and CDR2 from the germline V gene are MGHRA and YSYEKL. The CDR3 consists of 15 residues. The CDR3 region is CASSHKGTDNEKLFF. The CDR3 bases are TGCGCCAGCAGCCATAAGGGGACAGACAATGAAAAACTGTTTTTT.

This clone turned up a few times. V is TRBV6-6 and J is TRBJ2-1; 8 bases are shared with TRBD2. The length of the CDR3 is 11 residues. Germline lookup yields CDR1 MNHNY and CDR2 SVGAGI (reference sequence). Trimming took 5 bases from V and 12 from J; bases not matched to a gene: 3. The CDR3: CASSAGGAQFF. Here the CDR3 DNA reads TGTGCCAGCAGTGCGGGGGGAGCGCAGTTCTTC.

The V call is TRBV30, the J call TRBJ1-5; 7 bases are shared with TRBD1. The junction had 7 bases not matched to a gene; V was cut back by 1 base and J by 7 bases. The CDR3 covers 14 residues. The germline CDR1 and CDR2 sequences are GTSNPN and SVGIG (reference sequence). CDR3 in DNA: TGTGCCTGGAGTGAGGGCAGGGGGATGCAGCCCCAGCATTTT. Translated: CAWSEGRGMQPQHF.

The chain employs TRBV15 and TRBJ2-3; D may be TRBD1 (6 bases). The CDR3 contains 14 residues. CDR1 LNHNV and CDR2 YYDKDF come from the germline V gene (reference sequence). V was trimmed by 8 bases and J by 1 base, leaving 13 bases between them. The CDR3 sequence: CATPTGLGTDTQYF. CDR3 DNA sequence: TGTGCCACCCCTACAGGGCTCGGCACAGATACGCAGTATTTT.

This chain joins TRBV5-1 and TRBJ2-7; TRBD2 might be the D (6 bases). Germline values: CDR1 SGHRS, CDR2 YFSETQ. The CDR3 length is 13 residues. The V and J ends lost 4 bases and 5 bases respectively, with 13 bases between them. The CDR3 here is CASSLGGVNEQYF. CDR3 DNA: TGCGCCAGCAGCCTCGGAGGGGTTAACGAGCAGTACTTC.

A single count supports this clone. The CDR3: CASSAGLANEQFF. The CDR3 DNA reads TGTGCCAGCAGTGCGGGCCTAGCCAATGAGCAGTTCTTC. The chain links TRBV27 to TRBJ2-1; a weak D match, TRBD2 (5 bases). CDR1 is MNHEY, CDR2 SMNVEV, per germline (reference sequence). V lost 5 bases to trimming and J lost 6 bases, with 11 bases between them. This CDR3 has 13 amino acids.

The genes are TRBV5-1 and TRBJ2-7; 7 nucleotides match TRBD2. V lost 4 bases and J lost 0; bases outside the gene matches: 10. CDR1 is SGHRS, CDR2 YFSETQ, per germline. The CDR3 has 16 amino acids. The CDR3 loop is CASSPRGGASSYEQYF. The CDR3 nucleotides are TGCGCCAGCAGCCCCCGGGGAGGGGCGAGCTCCTACGAGCAGTACTTC.

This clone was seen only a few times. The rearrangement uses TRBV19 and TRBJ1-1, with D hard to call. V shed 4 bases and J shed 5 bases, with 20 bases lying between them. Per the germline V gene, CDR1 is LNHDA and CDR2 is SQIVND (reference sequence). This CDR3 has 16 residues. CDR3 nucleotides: TGTGCCAGTAGTAAGAGCCCCGTGTTACAGCGGACTGAAGCTTTCTTT. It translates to CASSKSPVLQRTEAFF.

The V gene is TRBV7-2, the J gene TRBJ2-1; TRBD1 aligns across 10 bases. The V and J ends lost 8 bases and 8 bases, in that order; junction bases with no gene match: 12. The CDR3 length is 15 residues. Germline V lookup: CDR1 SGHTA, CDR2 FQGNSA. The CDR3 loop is CASGAPDRGSDEQFF. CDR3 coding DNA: TGTGCCAGCGGGGCCCCGGACAGGGGGAGTGATGAGCAGTTCTTC. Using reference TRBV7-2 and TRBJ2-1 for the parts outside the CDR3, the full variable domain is GAGVSQSPSNKVTEKGKDVELRCDPISGHTALYWYRQSLGQGLEFLIYFQGNSAPDKSGLPSDRFSAERTGGSVSTLTIQRTQQEDSAVYLCASGAPDRGSDEQFFGPGTRLTVL.

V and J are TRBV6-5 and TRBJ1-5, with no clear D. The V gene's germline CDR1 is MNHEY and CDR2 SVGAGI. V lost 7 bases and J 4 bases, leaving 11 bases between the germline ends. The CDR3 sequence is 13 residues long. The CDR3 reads CASKRFENQPQHF. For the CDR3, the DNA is TGTGCCAGCAAGAGGTTTGAGAATCAGCCCCAGCATTTT.

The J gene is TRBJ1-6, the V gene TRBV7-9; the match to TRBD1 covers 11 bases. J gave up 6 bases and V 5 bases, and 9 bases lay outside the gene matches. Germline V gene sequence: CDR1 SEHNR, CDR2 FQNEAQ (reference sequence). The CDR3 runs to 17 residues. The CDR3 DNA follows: TGTGCCAGCAGCCAACCGAGGACAGGGGGCTTTAATTCACCCCTCCACTTT. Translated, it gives CASSQPRTGGFNSPLHF.

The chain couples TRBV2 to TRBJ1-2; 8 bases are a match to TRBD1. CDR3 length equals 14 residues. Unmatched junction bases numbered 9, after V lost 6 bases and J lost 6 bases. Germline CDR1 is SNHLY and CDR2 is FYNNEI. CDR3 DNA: TGTGCCAGCAGCCTCCGGACAGGGAACGATGGCTACACCTTC. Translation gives CASSLRTGNDGYTF.

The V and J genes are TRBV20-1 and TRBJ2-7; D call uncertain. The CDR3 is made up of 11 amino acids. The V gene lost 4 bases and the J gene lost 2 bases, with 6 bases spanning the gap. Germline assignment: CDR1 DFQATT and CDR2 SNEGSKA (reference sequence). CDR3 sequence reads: CSAMRTYEQYF. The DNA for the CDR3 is TGCAGTGCTATGAGAACCTACGAGCAGTACTTC.